The subject of this entry is one T cell receptor (beta chain). Its matching antigen is unknown. TCRdb's copy holds only in-frame clones and misses some; the assay was immunoSEQ multiplex PCR. The sample comprises around 170,000 clones, about nine tenths of which are singletons, and around 1.9% rests with the top ten. This sample was taken from a study of T cell responses to AZD1222 COVID-19 vaccine. The CDR3 is 15 residues long. The germline V gene encodes CDR1 SGHDT and CDR2 YYEEEE. Unmatched junction bases numbered 9, after V lost 1 base and J lost 5 bases. General study points: Nearly half of spike-specific TCRs reportedly target unmutated variant regions.

V and J are TRBV5-6 and TRBJ2-7, with 7 bases identical to TRBD1. The sequencing used peripheral blood, collected 28 days after the second AZD1222 dose. The receptor comes from an adult who received the AZD1222 COVID-19 vaccine. CDR3 nucleotides: TGTGCCAGCAGCTTGATAACAGGGGAGAAGAACGAGCAGTACTTC. Amino acids: CASSLITGEKNEQYF.